The 22 T cell receptor beta chains below were found in one sample sequenced in a study of cytomegalovirus exposure and HLA in healthy donors. 60 Vbeta and 13 Jbeta primers were used in PCR. The data were produced by immunoSEQ multiplex PCR, yet TCRdb's version contains in-frame clones alone and is incomplete. In the table there are about 220,000 clones, roughly 80% of which are singletons. The sequenced material came from PBMCs. The receptors here all came from a woman aged 40 to 49 in good health and CMV-seropositive.

This sequence joins TRBV2 and TRBJ2-5; TRBD2 matches at 9 bases. Germline values: CDR1 SNHLY, CDR2 FYNNEI. This CDR3 region has 14 residues. With 6 bases clipped from V and 2 bases from J, the junction kept 4 bases outside the gene matches. This chain's CDR3 is CASRDGLAQETQYF. The CDR3 DNA is TGTGCCAGCAGGGATGGACTAGCGCAAGAGACCCAGTACTTC. Full variable domain (missing parts from reference TRBV2 and TRBJ2-5): EPEVTQTPSHQVTQMGQEVILRCVPISNHLYFYWYRQILGQKVEFLVSFYNNEISEKSEIFDDQFSVERPDGSNFTLKIRSTKLEDSAMYFCASRDGLAQETQYFGPGTRLLVL.

The chain carries TRBV18 and TRBJ2-7; D possibly corresponds to TRBD1 (5 bases). Germline CDR1 KGHSH, CDR2 LQKENI. CDR3 length equals 13 residues. Trimming stripped 4 bases from V and 3 bases from J, with 10 bases between. This CDR3 reads CASSRQQGYEQYF. CDR3 DNA: TGTGCCAGCTCACGTCAGCAGGGCTACGAGCAGTACTTC.

CDR3 sequence reads: CASSYSIPDDSYEQYF. CDR3 coding DNA: TGTGCCAGCAGTTACTCGATCCCAGATGACTCCTACGAGCAGTACTTC. This sequence joins TRBV6-5 and TRBJ2-7; D is unclear. CDR1 and CDR2 from the germline V gene are MNHEY and SVGAGI. The CDR3 consists of 16 residues. Deletions cut 0 bases from V and 0 bases from J, with 12 bases between.

J is TRBJ1-2 and V is TRBV6-4, with D unresolved. Germline V CDR1 and CDR2: MRHNA, SNTAGT. Trimming left V 11 bases short and J 2 bases short, with 9 bases between. The CDR3 loop spans 11 amino acids. The CDR3 region has the DNA TGTGCCCGCGAGGAGAACTATGGCTACACCTTC. It encodes CAREENYGYTF.

The chain couples TRBV5-1 to TRBJ2-3; 15 bases align to TRBD2. Germline lookup yields CDR1 SGHRS and CDR2 YFSETQ. With V trimmed by 3 bases and J by 7 bases, 12 bases remained unmatched. The CDR3 has 18 amino acids. Here the CDR3 DNA reads TGCGCCAGCAGCTCGGGACTAGCGGGGGGTGCCTCAGGGTATACGCAGTATTTT. Amino acids: CASSSGLAGGASGYTQYF.

The chain joins TRBV18 to TRBJ1-4, with 7 bases aligning to TRBD1. V dropped 2 bases and J dropped 8; count of bases not matched to a gene: 5. Germline-derived CDR1 and CDR2 are KGHSH and LQKENI. The CDR3 extends over 14 amino acids. In DNA form, the CDR3 reads TGTGCCAGCTCACCAGCAGGGGGATACGAAAAACTGTTTTTT. This sequence encodes CASSPAGGYEKLFF.

The gene calls are TRBV7-2 and TRBJ2-5, with no clear D. Gene TRBJ2-7 matches the end of the DNA better, so the J call may be wrong. CDR3 length equals 15 residues. The germline V gene encodes CDR1 SGHTA and CDR2 FQGNSA. The CDR3 spells CASSFFDTSSYEQYF. In DNA form, the CDR3 reads TGTGCCAGCAGCTTCTTTGACACCTCATCCTACGAGCAGTACTTC.

A few counts support this clone. The chain has TRBV6-6 and TRBJ1-1; D is possibly TRBD1 (5 bases). CDR3 length: 12 residues. Trimming removed 2 bases at V and 10 bases at J, with 11 bases between. Per the germline V gene, CDR1 is MNHNY and CDR2 is SVGAGI (reference sequence). Here the CDR3 reads CASSYLGLGAFF. The CDR3, as DNA: TGTGCCAGCAGTTACCTGGGACTTGGAGCTTTCTTT.

This clone was seen more than once but under ten times. The V and J genes are TRBV6-6 and TRBJ1-1; D possibly corresponds to TRBD1 (6 bases). The CDR3 extends over 12 amino acids. Germline values: CDR1 MNHNY, CDR2 SVGAGI (reference sequence). V shed 4 bases and J shed 3 bases, with 6 bases lying between them. The CDR3 loop is CASSWTDTEAFF. The CDR3 coding sequence is TGTGCCAGCAGTTGGACAGACACTGAAGCTTTCTTT.

V usage is TRBV28 and J usage is TRBJ1-2; D may be TRBD1 (6 bases). The CDR3 has 13 residues. V shed 2 bases and J shed 5 bases, with 9 bases lying between them. Germline V gives CDR1 MDHEN, CDR2 SYDVKM. The CDR3 spells CASSLKGEYGYTF. The CDR3 region has the DNA TGTGCCAGCAGTTTAAAGGGGGAATATGGCTACACCTTC.

The chain uses TRBV21-1 and TRBJ1-5. TRBV21-1 is a pseudogene. The CDR3 consists of 18 residues. DNA for the CDR3: TGTGCCAGCAGCAAAGAGACGGGTTTGCGGGCTGTGGGTCAGCCCCAGCATTTT. Translation: CASSKETGLRAVGQPQHF.

The sample holds a few counts of this clone. J is TRBJ2-7 and V is TRBV7-2, with D perhaps TRBD2 (6 bases). Trimming took 6 bases from V and 5 from J, leaving 14 bases between them. The CDR3 spans 13 residues. CDR1 SGHTA and CDR2 FQGNSA come from the germline V gene. CDR3 in amino acids: CASSSGTFHEQYF. CDR3 bases: TGTGCCAGCAGTTCCGGGACTTTCCACGAGCAGTACTTC. The whole variable domain, remainder taken from reference TRBV7-2 and TRBJ2-7, is GAGVSQSPSNKVTEKGKDVELRCDPISGHTALYWYRQSLGQGLEFLIYFQGNSAPDKSGLPSDRFSAERTGGSVSTLTIQRTQQEDSAVYLCASSSGTFHEQYFGPGTRLTVT.

This clone showed up just once. This chain links TRBV27 with TRBJ2-4; 12 nucleotides line up with TRBD2. Germline-derived CDR1 and CDR2 are MNHEY and SMNVEV (reference sequence). After removal of 6 bases from V and 2 bases from J, the junction contained 8 bases not matched to a gene. The CDR3 covers 17 residues. The CDR3 DNA is TGTGCCAGCAGCAATCTAGCGGGAGGGGCCACCAAAAACATTCAGTACTTC. As protein: CASSNLAGGATKNIQYF.

The genes are TRBV5-4 and TRBJ2-5; no clear D. V was cut by 2 bases and J by 4 bases, with 15 bases left in between. Germline V gene data show CDR1 as SGHNT and CDR2 as YYREEE (reference sequence). CDR3 size: 15 residues. The CDR3 region is CASSLLGPSGETQYF. In nucleotides, the CDR3 is TGTGCCAGCAGCTTACTGGGCCCGTCCGGAGAGACCCAGTACTTC.

The J gene is TRBJ2-7, the V gene TRBV19; 8 bases map to TRBD2. The CDR3 sequence is 14 residues long. CDR1 and CDR2 from the germline V gene are LNHDA and SQIVND (reference sequence). With 8 bases clipped from V and 3 bases from J, the junction kept 9 bases outside the gene matches. CDR3 amino acids: CASGGKAGDYEQYF. The CDR3 coding sequence is TGTGCCAGTGGGGGAAAAGCGGGAGACTACGAGCAGTACTTC.

The chain couples TRBV2 to TRBJ2-1, with 7 bases aligning to TRBD1. The CDR3 consists of 16 residues. Germline CDR1 is SNHLY and CDR2 is FYNNEI. V was clipped by 5 bases and J by 0 bases; unmatched bases: 7. The CDR3: CASSLSGQSSYNEQFF. In nucleotides, the CDR3 is TGTGCCAGCAGTCTTTCGGGACAGAGCTCCTACAATGAGCAGTTCTTC.

The J gene is TRBJ1-5, the V gene TRBV18; D is uncertain. This CDR3 has 14 residues. V lost 2 bases, J lost 0 bases, and 5 bases lay in between. The germline V gene encodes CDR1 KGHSH and CDR2 LQKENI. The CDR3, as DNA: TGTGCCAGCTCACCAGACTATAGCAATCAGCCCCAGCATTTT. It yields the protein CASSPDYSNQPQHF.

The chain carries TRBV15 and TRBJ1-1, with 7 positions matching TRBD1. V trimming: 1 base; J trimming: 0 bases; junction bases outside the gene matches: 2. The germline V gene has CDR1 LNHNV and CDR2 YYDKDF (reference sequence). The CDR3 contains 15 residues. CDR3 coding DNA: TGTGCCACCAGCAGAGTGAGGGGGCTGAACACTGAAGCTTTCTTT. It codes for CATSRVRGLNTEAFF.

The chain combines TRBV11-2 with TRBJ2-2; D unclear. From germline, CDR1 is SGHAT and CDR2 FQNNGV. Trimming stripped 5 bases from V and 8 bases from J, with 9 bases between. There are 12 residues in the CDR3. DNA of the CDR3: TGTGCCAGCAGCCACCCACAAGGGGAGCTGTTTTTT. This encodes CASSHPQGELFF.

The V gene is TRBV11-3, the J gene TRBJ1-1; TRBD1 aligns across 8 bases. After removal of 1 base from V and 5 bases from J, the junction contained 6 bases not matched to a gene. Germline values: CDR1 SGHNT, CDR2 YENEEA. The CDR3 is made up of 15 amino acids. For the CDR3, the DNA is TGTGCCAGCAGCTTAGGACAGGGGTTGTATACTGAAGCTTTCTTT. This gives the protein CASSLGQGLYTEAFF.

This clone was detected a few times. This chain connects TRBV9 to TRBJ1-1, with TRBD1 matching 9 bases. J lost 5 bases, V lost 4 bases, and 3 bases had no gene match. CDR1 is SGDLS, CDR2 YYNGEE, per germline. The CDR3 has 13 residues. For the CDR3, the DNA is TGTGCCAGCAGCTCCGGGACAGGGACTGAAGCTTTCTTT. Its translation: CASSSGTGTEAFF.

The chain couples TRBV6-5 to TRBJ1-1; 8 bases are shared with TRBD1. The germline V gene encodes CDR1 MNHEY and CDR2 SVGAGI. The CDR3 spans 14 residues. With 4 bases clipped from V and 2 bases from J, the junction kept 3 bases outside the gene matches. CDR3 sequence: CASSWSGGNTEAFF. In nucleotides, the CDR3 is TGTGCCAGCAGTTGGTCAGGGGGCAACACTGAAGCTTTCTTT.